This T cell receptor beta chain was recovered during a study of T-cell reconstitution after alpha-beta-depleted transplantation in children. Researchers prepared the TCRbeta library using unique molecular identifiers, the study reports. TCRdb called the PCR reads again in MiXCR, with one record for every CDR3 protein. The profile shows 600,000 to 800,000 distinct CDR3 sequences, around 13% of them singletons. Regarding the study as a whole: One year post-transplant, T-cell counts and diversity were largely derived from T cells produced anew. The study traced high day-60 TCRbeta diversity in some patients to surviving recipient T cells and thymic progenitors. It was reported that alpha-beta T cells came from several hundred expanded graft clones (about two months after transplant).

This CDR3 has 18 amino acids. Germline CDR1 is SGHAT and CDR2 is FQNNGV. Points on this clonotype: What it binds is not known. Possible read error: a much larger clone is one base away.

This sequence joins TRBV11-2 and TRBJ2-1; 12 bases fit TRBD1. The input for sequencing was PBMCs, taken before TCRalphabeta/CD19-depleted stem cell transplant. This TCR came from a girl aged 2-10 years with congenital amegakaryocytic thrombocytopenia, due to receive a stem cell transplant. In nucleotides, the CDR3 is TGTGCCAGCAGCTTGGGGACAGGGGGCTTTAGCTCCTACAATGAGCCGTTCTTC. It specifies CASSLGTGGFSSYNEPFF.